This record concerns one T cell receptor (beta chain) sequence. The antigen is not known. The CDR3 is 13 amino acids. J was trimmed by 8 bases and V by 6 bases; bases with no gene match: 6. CDR1 MDHEN and CDR2 SYDVKM come from the germline V gene. This specimen comes from a study of shared clonotypes between healthy human individuals. Points from the study as a whole: Only blood was sampled; tissue repertoires likely differ. Rarefaction curves obtained for sorted subsets showed sequencing incomplete despite large depth. The donor pool, a small one, limited the genetic and exposure-history diversity represented.

Naive CD8 isolation took CD45RO-negative cells positively selected for CCR7 and excluded terminally differentiated effector memory CD45RA+ cells. Produced via immunoSEQ multiplex PCR; TCRdb's table is partial and in-frame only. The top ten clones hold 0.095% to 0.12% of a sample with about 650,000 clones, nearly 97% of them seen once. The rearrangement joins TRBV28 to TRBJ1-4; the match to TRBD1 covers 7 bases. The sequence was collected from a woman aged 25 to 45 in good health. Specimen: naive CD8+ T cells sorted from blood. CDR3 sequence (DNA): TGTGCCAGCAGCCGGACAGGAAGGGAAAAACTGTTTTTT. As protein: CASSRTGREKLFF.